Shown below are 2 T cell receptor beta chains from a single sample sequenced in a study of blood T cell repertoires in COVID-19 (dated by TCRdb to the early 2020s). To prepare the library, the immunoSEQ multiplex PCR assay was applied. TCRdb obtained this table from immuneACCESS and retained in-frame rearrangements with V and J assigned. These tables miss some clones; where compared with another copy, unresolved V genes account for less than half of the shortfall, and the remainder is unexplained. This sample comprises around 320,000 clones, nearly 90% of them detected only once. The biggest ten clones account for around 4.3% of the sample. Material for sequencing was PBMCs or T cells enriched from blood (not recorded which). The receptors were gathered from a young woman with acute COVID-19.

The chain joins TRBV27 to TRBJ2-3; TRBD1 aligns across 8 bases. This CDR3 spans 15 amino acids. The J segment lost 1 base and the V segment lost 6 bases, leaving 6 bases of the junction unmatched. Germline CDR1 MNHEY, CDR2 SMNVEV (reference sequence). Written as DNA, the CDR3 is TGTGCCAGCAGGAAACAGGGGGAGGGCACAGATACGCAGTATTTT. Its translation is CASRKQGEGTDTQYF.

The gene calls are TRBV25-1 and TRBJ1-1; D not resolved. V dropped 4 bases and J dropped 3 bases, with 12 bases sitting between them. Germline V CDR1 and CDR2: MGHDK, SYGVNS. CDR3 length: 14 amino acids. CDR3 loop: CASSGRIRDTEAFF. As DNA, the CDR3 is TGTGCCAGCAGTGGCAGAATCCGGGACACTGAAGCTTTCTTT.